These T cell receptor beta chains were read from a single sample in a study of beta chain features in type 1 diabetes. Profiling relied on immunoSEQ multiplex PCR, and the TCRdb table lists in-frame clones only, not all of them. The data show hundreds of thousands of clones, with about 14% seen just once and 0.03% to 0.04% held by the top ten. Material: naive CD4+ T cells from blood. These receptors came from a man aged 30 to 45 in good health. The CDR3 runs from the conserved cysteine through the conserved F or W. The D gene is left open where the match is weak.

v_call	d_call	j_call	cdr3_aa
TRBV2	-	TRBJ1-2	CASSTVDYGYTF
TRBV6-5	-	TRBJ2-5	CASSLRGGRETQYF
TRBV25-1	-	TRBJ1-6	CASREPDPNSPLHF
TRBV23-1	-	TRBJ2-6	CASRWDGRSGANVLTF
TRBV4-3	TRBD1	TRBJ1-1	CASSYETGVNTEAFF
TRBV7-2	TRBD2	TRBJ2-5	CASSFAGGETQYF
TRBV7-7	-	TRBJ2-1	CASSYPGLNPFQFF
TRBV10-3	-	TRBJ2-3	CAIRPSRDFDTQYF
TRBV7-2	TRBD2	TRBJ2-5	CASRPRGGSRETQYF
TRBV13	-	TRBJ2-3	CASGGARDTQYF
TRBV7-9	TRBD2	TRBJ2-1	CASTPGSGGAGSYNEQFF
TRBV29-1	-	TRBJ1-2	CSPRSLVGGYTF
TRBV6-6	TRBD2	TRBJ2-1	CASSPLAGGPNEQFF